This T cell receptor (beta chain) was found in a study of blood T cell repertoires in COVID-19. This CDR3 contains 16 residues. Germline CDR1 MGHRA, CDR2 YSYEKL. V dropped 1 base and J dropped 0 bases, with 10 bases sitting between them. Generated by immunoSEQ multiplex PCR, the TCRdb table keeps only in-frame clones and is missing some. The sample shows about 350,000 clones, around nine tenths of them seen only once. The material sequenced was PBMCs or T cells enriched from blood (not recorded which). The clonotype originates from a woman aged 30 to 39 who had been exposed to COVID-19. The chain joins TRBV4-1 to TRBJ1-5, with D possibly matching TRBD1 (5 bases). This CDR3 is CASSQVGQGSNQPQHF. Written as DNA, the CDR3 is TGCGCCAGCAGCCAAGTCGGGCAGGGTAGCAATCAGCCCCAGCATTTT.